Listed here are 28 T cell receptor beta chains from one sample, sequenced in a study of neurological immune-mediated disorders. TCRdb re-called the 5' RACE reads through MiXCR, storing one row per CDR3 protein. The table has 130,000 or so distinct CDR3 sequences, about 3.2% seen once. Material: PBMCs. These receptors were collected from a woman aged 25 to 39 with multiple sclerosis.

The sample holds many counts of this clonotype. The rearrangement links TRBV20-1 to TRBJ2-7; 10 bases are shared with TRBD1. J lost 1 base, V lost 5 bases, and 8 bases had no gene match. CDR3 size: 15 residues. Germline assignment: CDR1 DFQATT and CDR2 SNEGSKA (reference sequence). The CDR3, as DNA: TGCAGTGCTCCATTGACAGGGGGCCTTTCCTACGAGCAGTACTTC. The encoded protein is CSAPLTGGLSYEQYF.

In its sample, this clonotype was seen many times. The V gene is TRBV20-1, the J gene TRBJ2-5; perhaps TRBD2 as D (6 bases). This CDR3 contains 15 residues. CDR1 DFQATT and CDR2 SNEGSKA come from the germline V gene (reference sequence). Trimming left V 0 bases short and J 4 bases short, with 15 bases between. In DNA form, the CDR3 reads TGCAGTGCTAGAGATTCTCGCCGGGGGTCAGAGACCCAGTACTTC. This sequence encodes CSARDSRRGSETQYF.

This clonotype was picked up many times. This rearrangement joins TRBV7-2 to TRBJ1-1, with D possibly being TRBD1 (6 bases). V was trimmed by 5 bases and J by 0 bases, leaving 13 bases between them. The germline gives CDR1 SGHTA, CDR2 FQGNSA. The CDR3 runs to 15 residues. The CDR3 nucleotides are TGTGCCAGCAGCCTCAGGGGTGGGATGAACACTGAAGCTTTCTTT. Translated, it gives CASSLRGGMNTEAFF.

This clonotype was seen at least ten times. The chain has TRBV4-3 and TRBJ2-1; 7 nucleotides agree with TRBD2. Germline lookup yields CDR1 LGHNA and CDR2 YSLEER. The CDR3 has 17 amino acids. Unmatched junction bases numbered 10, after V lost 3 bases and J lost 2 bases. The CDR3 sequence is CASSHLLAVPTYNEQFF. CDR3 in DNA: TGCGCCAGCAGCCATCTTCTAGCGGTACCTACCTACAATGAGCAGTTCTTC.

This clonotype was recorded at least ten times. The chain is built from TRBV4-3 and TRBJ2-7, with D perhaps TRBD1 (5 bases). Trimming pared 1 base from V and 6 bases from J, leaving 13 bases between. Germline loops: CDR1 LGHNA, CDR2 YSLEER. The CDR3 contains 14 residues. CDR3 region: CASSQGGREGEQYF. CDR3 sequence (DNA): TGCGCCAGCAGCCAAGGTGGCAGGGAAGGCGAGCAGTACTTC.

This clonotype occurred many times. CDR3 nucleotide sequence: TGCAGTGCCTGGTCGGGGAGGGCGGGTAATGAGCAGTTCTTC. Translating gives CSAWSGRAGNEQFF. This chain links TRBV20-1 with TRBJ2-1; 7 bases map to TRBD2. V was pared by 6 bases and J by 7 bases, with 12 bases of the junction left unmatched. Germline assignment: CDR1 DFQATT and CDR2 SNEGSKA (reference sequence). The CDR3 runs 14 residues.

This clonotype came up many times. In DNA form, the CDR3 reads TGCAGCGGGGACAGGGGCCTTTACAATGAGCAGTTCTTC. Its translation is CSGDRGLYNEQFF. The chain links TRBV29-1 to TRBJ2-1, with 10 positions matching TRBD1. After removal of 7 bases from V and 4 bases from J, the junction contained 4 bases not matched to a gene. The CDR3 extends over 13 amino acids. Germline lookup yields CDR1 SQVTM and CDR2 ANQGSEA.

This clonotype was counted ten times or more. The chain recombines TRBV10-3 with TRBJ1-2; D is possibly TRBD1 (5 bases). This CDR3 has 13 amino acids. The germline CDR1 and CDR2 sequences are ENHRY and SYGVKD. V was shortened by 4 bases and J by 3 bases, with 9 bases between the two germline ends. CDR3 loop: CAISGQGHYGYTF. For the CDR3, the DNA is TGTGCCATCAGTGGTCAGGGCCACTATGGCTACACCTTC.

This clonotype was counted ten times or more. V and J are TRBV12-3 or TRBV12-4 and TRBJ2-1; tentative D call: TRBD2 (6 bases). V dropped 7 bases and J dropped 0 bases, with 13 bases sitting between them. The CDR3 covers 15 residues. In DNA, the CDR3 is TGTGCCAGCACCCCCGGGGGTACCTCCTACAATGAGCAGTTCTTC. It yields the protein CASTPGGTSYNEQFF.

This clonotype was counted ten times or more. The chain has TRBV25-1 and TRBJ2-2, with TRBD2 as a possible D gene (5 bases). From germline, CDR1 is MGHDK and CDR2 SYGVNS. The CDR3 loop spans 16 amino acids. The V gene lost 6 bases and the J gene lost 0 bases, with 14 bases spanning the gap. CDR3 loop: CASRPGSGTNTGELFF. The CDR3 coding sequence is TGTGCCAGCAGACCCGGGTCGGGGACGAACACCGGGGAGCTGTTTTTT. The full variable domain, completed using reference TRBV25-1 and TRBJ2-2, is EADIYQTPRYLVIGTGKKITLECSQTMGHDKMYWYQQDPGMELHLIHYSYGVNSTEKGDLSSESTVSRIRTEHFPLTLESARPSHTSQYLCASRPGSGTNTGELFFGEGSRLTVL.

This clonotype was seen many times. This chain connects TRBV3-1 to TRBJ2-1; TRBD1 is a possible D gene (6 bases). This CDR3 comprises 16 residues. CDR1 and CDR2 (germline): LGHDT, YNNKEL (reference sequence). The ends were cut back, 5 bases at V and 4 bases at J, with 18 bases in the middle. CDR3 in amino acids: CASSEAGVYGYNEQFF. The CDR3 DNA follows: TGTGCCAGCAGCGAAGCAGGGGTTTACGGGTACAATGAGCAGTTCTTC.

The table lists this clonotype with a few counts. The J gene is TRBJ2-3, the V gene TRBV7-9; D is possibly TRBD1 or TRBD2 (5 bases each). V was trimmed by 3 bases and J by 6 bases, leaving 10 bases between them. The CDR3 covers 13 residues. Per the germline V gene, CDR1 is SEHNR and CDR2 is FQNEAQ (reference sequence). CDR3 sequence: CASSFGTWDTQYF. CDR3 sequence (DNA): TGTGCCAGCAGCTTCGGGACCTGGGATACGCAGTATTTT.

This clonotype was picked up many times. This sequence joins TRBV7-2 and TRBJ1-2; weak D call: TRBD1 (5 bases). Trimming shortened V by 2 bases and J by 6 bases, and 16 bases separated the two germline ends. Germline V lookup: CDR1 SGHTA, CDR2 FQGNSA. This CDR3 comprises 15 residues. The DNA of the CDR3 is TGTGCCAGCAGCTTAATTATTTGGGGGGAGGATGGCTACACCTTC. Its translation: CASSLIIWGEDGYTF.

In its sample, this clonotype was seen many times. The gene calls are TRBV12-3 or TRBV12-4 and TRBJ1-2, with D possibly being TRBD1 (5 bases). This CDR3 comprises 12 residues. Deletions cut 5 bases from V and 3 bases from J, with 7 bases between. DNA of the CDR3: TGTGCCAGCAGTCAGACAGACTATGGCTACACCTTC. It yields the protein CASSQTDYGYTF.

This clonotype was seen ten or more times. This chain joins TRBV7-9 and TRBJ1-1; D ambiguous. CDR3 length equals 12 residues. CDR1 and CDR2 from the germline V gene are SEHNR and FQNEAQ (reference sequence). V dropped 1 base and J dropped 9 bases, with 9 bases sitting between them. The CDR3 region is CASSLGEGKAFF. In nucleotides, the CDR3 is TGTGCCAGCAGCTTAGGAGAGGGAAAAGCTTTCTTT. Full variable domain (rest looked up from reference TRBV7-9 and TRBJ1-1): DTGVSQNPRHKITKRGQNVTFRCDPISEHNRLYWYRQTLGQGPEFLTYFQNEAQLEKSRLLSDRFSAERPKGSFSTLEIQRTEQGDSAMYLCASSLGEGKAFFGQGTRLTVV.

There are many counts of this clonotype. The chain joins TRBV6-6 to TRBJ2-4; D perhaps matches TRBD1 (5 bases). Germline CDR1 is MNHNY and CDR2 is SVGAGI (reference sequence). Trimming pared 6 bases from V and 1 base from J, leaving 7 bases between. This CDR3 is 13 amino acids long. The CDR3 region has the DNA TGTGCCAGCAGCTCAGGGGCCAAAAACATTCAGTACTTC. Protein product: CASSSGAKNIQYF.

This clonotype was recorded at least ten times. The V and J genes are TRBV29-1 and TRBJ2-7; 9 nucleotides match TRBD2. This CDR3 is built from 11 residues. Germline CDR1 reads SQVTM; CDR2 reads ANQGSEA. V shed 6 bases, J shed 6 bases, and the junction held 3 bases outside the gene matches. CDR3 nucleotide sequence: TGCAGCGTCTTGACTAGCGGCGAGCAGTACTTC. It encodes CSVLTSGEQYF.

The table lists this clonotype with many counts. The rearrangement joins TRBV7-9 to TRBJ2-7; D possibly corresponds to TRBD2 (6 bases). Germline assignment: CDR1 SEHNR and CDR2 FQNEAQ (reference sequence). Trimming removed 5 bases at V and 0 bases at J, with 11 bases between. CDR3 length: 14 residues. The CDR3 protein is CASSPRDASYEQYF. In DNA, the CDR3 is TGTGCCAGCAGCCCGCGGGACGCCTCCTACGAGCAGTACTTC.

This clonotype was observed at least ten times. The chain is built from TRBV29-1 and TRBJ2-1; unclear D gene. CDR3 size: 11 residues. CDR1 and CDR2 (germline): SQVTM, ANQGSEA. Trimming took off 3 bases at V and 4 bases at J, with 4 bases between the two ends. This chain's CDR3 is CSVDDYNEQFF. The DNA of the CDR3 is TGCAGCGTTGATGATTACAATGAGCAGTTCTTC.

This clonotype was seen ten or more times. A much larger clone differs from this one at a single base, so this may be a read error. The CDR3 end shows no conserved phenylalanine or tryptophan, and so a read error is likely. The chain recombines TRBV5-5 with TRBJ1-2; D possibly corresponds to TRBD1 (5 bases). The V gene's germline CDR1 is SGHKS and CDR2 YYEKEE (reference sequence). Trimming left V 5 bases short and J 8 bases short, with 13 bases between. The CDR3 contains 12 residues. CDR3 coding DNA: TGTGCCAGCAGTTTCGAGGGGTACGGCTACACCTGC. The encoded protein is CASSFEGYGYTC.

This clonotype was picked up many times. The chain has TRBV12-3 or TRBV12-4 and TRBJ2-2; D is ambiguous. V lost 6 bases to trimming and J lost 1 base, with 6 bases between them. This CDR3 comprises 13 residues. CDR3 sequence: CASRPWNTGELFF. CDR3 sequence (DNA): TGTGCCAGCAGACCCTGGAACACCGGGGAGCTGTTTTTT.

There are many counts of this clonotype. V gene TRBV7-9 combines with J gene TRBJ2-2; TRBD2 matches 7 bases. After removal of 3 bases from V and 4 bases from J, the junction contained 5 bases not matched to a gene. The CDR3 extends over 15 amino acids. CDR1 is SEHNR and CDR2 is FQNEAQ in the germline V gene (reference sequence). The CDR3 region is CASSFQAGVTGELFF. The CDR3 DNA sequence: TGTGCCAGCAGCTTCCAGGCGGGAGTCACCGGGGAGCTGTTTTTT.

This clonotype was counted at least ten times. In nucleotides, the CDR3 is TGCGCCAGCAGTGCCTCGAGTAGCAACCTTCAGCCCCAGCATTTT. Its protein is CASSASSSNLQPQHF. V usage is TRBV10-2 and J usage is TRBJ1-5; no definite D call. Trimming shortened V by 4 bases and J by 6 bases, and 16 bases separated the two germline ends. The germline V gene encodes CDR1 WSHSY and CDR2 SAAADI. The CDR3 has 15 residues.

Many counts were recorded for this clonotype. The V gene is TRBV5-6, the J gene TRBJ1-1; D is ambiguous. The ends were cut back, 0 bases at V and 5 bases at J, with 11 bases in the middle. The germline V gene has CDR1 SGHDT and CDR2 YYEEEE. This CDR3 comprises 14 residues. For the CDR3, the DNA is TGTGCCAGCAGCTTGGAAATTTCTTGGACTGAAGCTTTCTTT. As protein: CASSLEISWTEAFF.

This clonotype occurred many times. The J gene is TRBJ1-4, the V gene TRBV14; perhaps TRBD1 as D (6 bases). CDR1 is SGHDN, CDR2 FVKESK, per germline. The CDR3 runs 15 residues. V was trimmed by 4 bases and J by 6 bases, leaving 15 bases between them. The chain's CDR3 is CASSLLTGEHEKLFF. CDR3 sequence (DNA): TGTGCCAGCAGCCTTTTGACAGGAGAGCATGAAAAACTGTTTTTT.

At least ten counts were recorded for this clonotype. The chain uses TRBV29-1 and TRBJ1-2; D is possibly TRBD1 (6 bases). V lost 5 bases to trimming and J lost 0 bases, with 19 bases between them. The CDR3 consists of 16 residues. Germline loops: CDR1 SQVTM, CDR2 ANQGSEA. CDR3 nucleotide sequence: TGCAGCGTTTATCCGACGGGGGCGGAGGCTAACTATGGCTACACCTTC. Protein: CSVYPTGAEANYGYTF.

This clonotype was found many times. The rearrangement joins TRBV10-3 to TRBJ2-3, with 7 bases lining up with TRBD1. Germline V gene data show CDR1 as ENHRY and CDR2 as SYGVKD. The CDR3 runs to 14 residues. V lost 9 bases, J lost 0 bases, and 6 bases stayed unmatched. The CDR3 nucleotides read TGTGCCATAAGCCGGGACAGTAGCACAGATACGCAGTATTTT. Translating it yields CAISRDSSTDTQYF.

In this sample, this clonotype turned up a few times. The chain recombines TRBV11-2 with TRBJ2-5; unclear D gene. CDR3 length: 13 amino acids. Germline assignment: CDR1 SGHAT and CDR2 FQNNGV. V was clipped by 3 bases and J by 1 base, with 6 bases between them. In nucleotides, the CDR3 is TGTGCCAGCAGCTTTGGCATCCAAGAGACCCAGTACTTC. Translating gives CASSFGIQETQYF. Using reference TRBV11-2 and TRBJ2-5 for the parts outside the CDR3, the full variable domain is EAGVAQSPRYKIIEKRQSVAFWCNPISGHATLYWYQQILGQGPKLLIQFQNNGVVDDSQLPKDRFSAERLKGVDSTLKIQPAKLEDSAVYLCASSFGIQETQYFGPGTRLLVL.